What follows are 9 T cell receptor beta chains derived from one specimen sequenced in a study of regulatory T cells in long-lasting Graves disease. The sample's time point: newly diagnosed GD, antithyroid drugs for less than 3 months. Following extraction of RNA from PBMCs, that RNA was used to make the TCR library. Building the TCR beta libraries relied on iRepertoire HTBI primers, and CDR3 regions underwent Arm-PCR. TCRdb re-called the multiplex PCR reads with MiXCR, one entry per CDR3 protein. The top ten clones hold 10% to 15% of a sample with about 220,000 distinct CDR3 sequences, around 19% of them seen once. This sample was also put to use in a study of T cells in Graves' hyperthyroidism and ophthalmopathy.

Material: peripheral blood mononuclear cells (PBMCs), obtained at new diagnosis, from a patient treated with antithyroid drugs. These receptors were collected from a woman in her thirties with Graves disease.

This clonotype was counted between two and nine times. This sequence joins TRBV6-1 and TRBJ1-5; 7 bases are a match to TRBD1. CDR1 is MNHNS and CDR2 is SASEGT in the germline V gene. The CDR3 is 14 amino acids. With 11 bases clipped from V and 2 bases from J, the junction kept 9 bases outside the gene matches. The CDR3 spells CAGAPGTGNQPQHF. The CDR3 DNA sequence: TGTGCCGGAGCCCCCGGGACAGGCAATCAGCCCCAGCATTTT.

The table lists this clonotype with many counts. This sequence joins TRBV20-1 and TRBJ1-5; D unresolved. Looked up from germline, CDR1 is DFQATT and CDR2 is SNEGSKA (reference sequence). This CDR3 has 13 amino acids. Trimming removed 3 bases at V and 0 bases at J, with 6 bases between. This CDR3 reads CSARHDSNQPQHF. In DNA form, the CDR3 reads TGCAGTGCTAGGCACGATAGCAATCAGCCCCAGCATTTT.

CDR3 sequence (DNA): TGCGCCAGCAGCTCGTCCGTGACAGGGACCTACGAGCAGTACTTC. Protein sequence: CASSSSVTGTYEQYF. The chain joins TRBV5-1 to TRBJ2-7; 7 bases are a match to TRBD1. Germline V CDR1 and CDR2: SGHRS, YFSETQ. This CDR3 has 15 amino acids. The ends lost 3 bases at V and 2 bases at J; junction bases unmatched: 8.

This clonotype has only a few counts. This may arise from a read error, as a much more abundant clone is one base away. This chain uses TRBV6-1 with TRBJ1-2, with 12 bases lining up with TRBD1. This CDR3 contains 14 residues. CDR1 and CDR2 from the germline V gene are MNHNS and SASEGT. The CDR3 region is CASKGPGQGAGSTF. The CDR3 DNA is TGTGCCAGCAAAGGACCGGGACAGGGGGCTGGCTCCACCTTC.

This clonotype was counted ten times or more. The chain combines TRBV6-1 with TRBJ2-7; 7 positions match TRBD2. The V gene's germline CDR1 is MNHNS and CDR2 SASEGT. The CDR3 covers 17 residues. The ends lost 6 bases at V and 1 base at J; junction bases unmatched: 15. CDR3 sequence reads: CASSSRSPSGSSYEQYF. CDR3 sequence (DNA): TGTGCCAGCAGCTCCCGCTCTCCTAGCGGATCTTCCTACGAGCAGTACTTC.

The sample holds many counts of this clonotype. This chain connects TRBV20-1 to TRBJ2-7, with a possible D match to TRBD1 (5 bases). Germline CDR1 and CDR2: DFQATT and SNEGSKA (reference sequence). The CDR3 spans 14 residues. The V end lost 3 bases, the J end lost 2 bases, and 14 bases lay between the germline ends. This chain's CDR3 is CSARVGRSTYEQYF. CDR3 DNA: TGCAGTGCTAGGGTGGGGCGGTCCACCTACGAGCAGTACTTC.

This clonotype was counted at least ten times. The chain uses TRBV2 and TRBJ2-7; 10 bases map to TRBD1. The V gene end was trimmed by 8 bases and the J gene end by 6 bases; junction bases not matched to a gene: 13. CDR3 size: 15 residues. Germline values: CDR1 SNHLY, CDR2 FYNNEI. CDR3 in DNA: TGTGCCAGCTGGGCCCTGAGGGACAGGGGTTTCGAGCAGTACTTC. Encoded protein: CASWALRDRGFEQYF.

This clonotype showed up many times. The chain combines TRBV28 with TRBJ1-2, with D maybe TRBD1 (5 bases). CDR3 size: 13 residues. The germline gives CDR1 MDHEN, CDR2 SYDVKM. The ends were cut back, 6 bases at V and 5 bases at J, with 13 bases in the middle. The CDR3 DNA reads TGTGCCAGCAGGATTAGTACAGGATATGGCTACACCTTC. It translates to CASRISTGYGYTF.

This clonotype was counted ten times or more. The rearrangement uses TRBV30 and TRBJ2-3; TRBD1 might be the D (6 bases). The CDR3 contains 14 residues. Germline-derived CDR1 and CDR2 are GTSNPN and SVGIG (reference sequence). V was shortened by 2 bases and J by 1 base, with 10 bases between the two germline ends. CDR3 sequence (DNA): TGTGCCTGGAGTCCGGGACAAGGCACAGATACGCAGTATTTT. It yields the protein CAWSPGQGTDTQYF.